In this sample, the clone carrying this T cell receptor (beta chain) turned up once. The data derive from a study of blood T cell repertoires in COVID-19. Only in-frame clones appear in the TCRdb table, and some are missing; sequencing was by immunoSEQ multiplex PCR. The sample contains some 150,000 clones, over 60% of which appear only once. CDR3 length: 14 amino acids. V was pared by 3 bases and J by 2 bases, with 11 bases between. Germline values: CDR1 SGHRS, CDR2 YFSETQ. V is TRBV5-1 and J is TRBJ1-2; no clear D. This clonotype was sampled from a woman aged 45-59 years who had recovered from COVID-19. Sequencing was done on a sample of PBMCs or T cells enriched from blood (not recorded which). CDR3 coding DNA: TGCGCCAGCAGCTCCAGTACGGGGAACTATGGCTACACCTTC. Its translation is CASSSSTGNYGYTF. The full variable domain, rest sourced from reference TRBV5-1 and TRBJ1-2, is KAGVTQTPRYLIKTRGQQVTLSCSPISGHRSVSWYQQTPGQGLQFLFEYFSETQRNKGNFPGRFSGRQFSNSRSEMNVSTLELGDSALYLCASSSSTGNYGYTFGSGTRLTVV.